What follows describes a single T cell receptor (beta chain). Compared with germline, one end of the junction differs, possibly owing to a read error. This entry comes from a study of cytomegalovirus exposure and HLA in healthy donors. PCR involved 60 Vbeta and 13 Jbeta primers. The table came from immunoSEQ multiplex PCR; TCRdb's copy has only in-frame clones and leaves some out. The sample has about 62,000 clones, around 80% seen once. Germline V gene lookup returns CDR1 SNHLY and CDR2 FYNNEI. CDR3 length equals 13 residues. The origin of this receptor is a man in his forties in good health and CMV-seronegative. Sequenced sample: PBMCs. The chain carries TRBV2 and TRBJ2-7; possibly TRBD2 for D (5 bases). The CDR3 is CSSKEERAYEQYF. As DNA, the CDR3 is TGTTCCAGCAAGGAAGAGAGGGCCTACGAGCAGTACTTC.